These 27 T cell receptor beta chains came from one sample sequenced in a study of T cells in Graves' hyperthyroidism and ophthalmopathy (dated by TCRdb to the late 2010s). Libraries were constructed by multiplex PCR. Sequencing was carried out with an Illumina HiSeq 2000. The TCR beta CDR3 regions were amplified from the RNA transcripts. The first round of RT-PCR for the TCR CDR3 was performed with the HTBI primer set and the Qiagen OneStep RT-PCR kit. Through fastp at Q25 and MiXCR, TCRdb rebuilt clones from the public reads, retaining in-frame beta chains. Each CDR3 protein appears once, grouped with its most common genes and DNA. The sample records under 400,000 distinct CDR3 sequences, approximately 16% of which are singletons. The ten largest clones take up roughly 20% of the sample. Sequenced material: blood. All receptors derive from a woman aged 55-70 years with Graves' ophthalmopathy.

This clonotype was counted at least ten times. The chain carries TRBV13 and TRBJ1-1, with D possibly matching TRBD1 (5 bases). Trimming left V 5 bases short and J 8 bases short, with 12 bases between. CDR3 length equals 12 residues. Germline CDR1 PRHDT, CDR2 FYEKMQ (reference sequence). The CDR3 region is CASSPQGMEAFF. The DNA for the CDR3 is TGTGCCAGCAGCCCCCAGGGAATGGAAGCTTTCTTT.

This clonotype was seen at least ten times. The chain combines TRBV5-1 with TRBJ1-4, with 9 nucleotides matching TRBD1. Germline-derived CDR1 and CDR2 are SGHRS and YFSETQ. This CDR3 has 14 amino acids. Trimming removed 4 bases from V and 8 bases from J; junction bases left unmatched: 6. The CDR3 loop reads CASSRTGAKEKLFF. The CDR3, as DNA: TGCGCCAGCAGCCGGACAGGGGCGAAGGAAAAACTGTTTTTT.

A note on this clonotype: One end of the junction is discordant with germline, which a read error may explain. V is TRBV28 and J is TRBJ1-4, with 8 bases aligning to TRBD1. There are 17 residues in the CDR3. CDR1 and CDR2 from the germline V gene are MDHEN and SYDVKM. CDR3 nucleotide sequence: TGTGCCAGCAGTTGGGCCAGGGGGCGCGGGGCTAATGAAAGACTGTTTTTT. It translates to CASSWARGRGANERLFF.

Details on this clonotype: This could be a read error, since a much larger clone is one nucleotide away. The CDR3 sequence is CASCGGFYGYTF. DNA of the CDR3: TGTGCCAGCTGCGGAGGGTTCTATGGCTACACCTTC. The gene calls are TRBV28 and TRBJ1-2, with D hard to call. Germline V gives CDR1 MDHEN, CDR2 SYDVKM. V was cut by 8 bases and J by 4 bases, with 11 bases left in between. The CDR3 totals 12 residues.

At least ten counts were recorded for this clonotype. The gene calls are TRBV3-1 and TRBJ1-1; 10 bases fit TRBD1. CDR1 and CDR2 (germline): LGHDT, YNNKEL (reference sequence). V lost 0 bases, J lost 1 base, and 2 bases stayed unmatched. The CDR3 is 16 amino acids. CDR3 residues: CASSQEGQGRNTEAFF. The CDR3 bases are TGTGCCAGCAGCCAAGAGGGACAGGGGAGGAACACTGAAGCTTTCTTT. The full variable domain, in which reference TRBV3-1 and TRBJ1-1 provide the parts outside the CDR3, is DTAVSQTPKYLVTQMGNDKSIKCEQNLGHDTMYWYKQDSKKFLKIMFSYNNKELIINETVPNRFSPKSPDKAHLNLHINSLELGDSAVYFCASSQEGQGRNTEAFFGQGTRLTVV.

This chain links TRBV27 with TRBJ2-2; 13 bases fit TRBD2. CDR3 size: 18 residues. The V segment lost 4 bases and the J segment 0 bases; nucleotides outside the gene matches: 5. Germline V gene lookup returns CDR1 MNHEY and CDR2 SMNVEV (reference sequence). CDR3 sequence: CASSSRLAGGTNTGELFF. CDR3 bases: TGTGCCAGCAGTTCAAGACTAGCGGGAGGCACGAACACCGGGGAGCTGTTTTTT.

This clonotype was counted ten times or more. The genes are TRBV20-1 and TRBJ2-2, with 14 bases lining up with TRBD2. The J segment lost 6 bases and the V segment lost 6 bases, leaving 6 bases of the junction unmatched. The CDR3 has 15 residues. In germline, CDR1 is DFQATT, CDR2 SNEGSKA (reference sequence). The CDR3 reads CSAPGTSGRSGELFF. The CDR3 coding sequence is TGCAGTGCCCCTGGGACTAGCGGGAGATCCGGGGAGCTGTTTTTT.

The rearrangement links TRBV5-1 to TRBJ1-5; D unresolved. Germline values: CDR1 SGHRS, CDR2 YFSETQ. V lost 0 bases to trimming and J lost 6 bases, with 7 bases between them. The CDR3 is 13 residues long. CDR3 sequence: CASSLDGRQPQHF. For the CDR3, the DNA is TGCGCCAGCAGCTTGGACGGTCGTCAGCCCCAGCATTTT.

The table lists this clonotype with a few counts. The V call is TRBV12-3 or TRBV12-4, the J call TRBJ2-1, with TRBD1 matching over 9 bases. V shed 5 bases, J shed 7 bases, and the junction held 6 bases outside the gene matches. The CDR3 contains 14 residues. The CDR3 DNA is TGTGCCAGCAGTCTACAACAGGGGGCTAATGAGCAGTTCTTC. It codes for CASSLQQGANEQFF.

Here the CDR3 reads CASSLVKGGQFF. The CDR3 nucleotides read TGTGCCAGCAGCTTAGTCAAAGGGGGGCAGTTCTTC. The J gene is TRBJ2-1, the V gene TRBV7-8, with D perhaps TRBD1 (6 bases). In germline, CDR1 is SGHVS, CDR2 FQNEAQ. Deletions cut 1 base from V and 12 bases from J, with 10 bases between. The length of the CDR3 is 12 residues.

The CDR3 is CASSPRPSGQETQYF. CDR3 DNA: TGTGCCAGCAGCCCCCGTCCCTCTGGGCAAGAGACCCAGTACTTC. The rearrangement uses TRBV6-1 and TRBJ2-5; D is unclear. The V gene lost 6 bases and the J gene lost 2 bases, with 16 bases spanning the gap. CDR3 length: 15 amino acids. Germline CDR1 is MNHNS and CDR2 is SASEGT.

The sample holds many counts of this clonotype. The rearrangement joins TRBV12-3 or TRBV12-4 to TRBJ2-7; 9 positions agree with TRBD1. The CDR3 sequence is 15 residues long. Trimming took 3 bases from V and 6 from J; bases not matched to a gene: 9. This CDR3 reads CASSFASGTGSEQYF. As DNA, the CDR3 is TGTGCCAGCAGTTTTGCTTCCGGGACAGGGAGCGAGCAGTACTTC.

This CDR3 is CASSQVMGTGELFF. CDR3 nucleotides: TGTGCCAGCAGCCAAGTAATGGGCACCGGGGAGCTGTTTTTT. This rearrangement joins TRBV3-1 to TRBJ2-2; D not certain. CDR1 LGHDT and CDR2 YNNKEL come from the germline V gene (reference sequence). With 1 base removed from V and 4 bases from J, the gap between germline ends came to 7 bases. CDR3 length: 14 amino acids.

This clonotype was counted at least ten times. The rearrangement joins TRBV7-8 to TRBJ2-1, with D perhaps TRBD2 (6 bases). CDR3 length equals 14 residues. V dropped 5 bases and J dropped 6 bases, with 14 bases sitting between them. Germline loops: CDR1 SGHVS, CDR2 FQNEAQ. DNA of the CDR3: TGTGCCAGCAGCGCACGGTTCGGGAGCAATGAGCAGTTCTTC. Translation: CASSARFGSNEQFF. Looking up the rest from reference TRBV7-8 and TRBJ2-1 gives the full variable domain: GAGVSQSPRYKVAKRGQDVALRCDPISGHVSLFWYQQALGQGPEFLTYFQNEAQLDKSGLPSDRFFAERPEGSVSTLKIQRTQQEDSAVYLCASSARFGSNEQFFGPGTRLTVL.

This clonotype was detected many times. The chain combines TRBV7-3 with TRBJ1-1, with D perhaps matching TRBD1 (6 bases). V lost 2 bases to trimming and J lost 5 bases, with 12 bases between them. CDR1 is SGHTA, CDR2 FQGTGA, per germline. CDR3 length: 14 residues. DNA for the CDR3: TGTGCCAGCAGCTTATCGGGGGGGCGTACTGAAGCTTTCTTT. Residues: CASSLSGGRTEAFF.

In regard to this clonotype: The final CDR3 position lacks the conserved phenylalanine or tryptophan, pointing to a likely read error. The chain recombines TRBV27 with TRBJ1-5, with 9 bases lining up with TRBD1. The CDR3 runs to 14 residues. Trimming took 6 bases from V and 2 from J; bases not matched to a gene: 2. Germline-derived CDR1 and CDR2 are MNHEY and SMNVEV (reference sequence). In DNA, the CDR3 is TGTGCCAGCAGGTGGACAGGGGGCAATCAGCCCCAGCATCTT. Translating gives CASRWTGGNQPQHL.

This clonotype was recorded many times. The V gene is TRBV10-3, the J gene TRBJ2-5; possible D gene TRBD2, 5 bases. The CDR3 is 12 residues long. Between the trimmed V and J ends, which lost 10 bases and 5 bases, there was a span of 14 bases. Germline CDR1 and CDR2: ENHRY and SYGVKD. The CDR3 protein is CATEGLGETQYF. CDR3 DNA: TGTGCCACCGAGGGTCTCGGTGAGACCCAGTACTTC.

This clonotype was seen only a few times. The chain has TRBV20-1 and TRBJ2-5; D remains ambiguous. The germline CDR1 and CDR2 sequences are DFQATT and SNEGSKA (reference sequence). CDR3 length: 14 amino acids. Trimming took off 5 bases at V and 0 bases at J, with 13 bases between the two ends. This CDR3 is CSARIDPYQETQYF. DNA for the CDR3: TGCAGTGCTCGGATAGACCCTTACCAAGAGACCCAGTACTTC.

This clonotype was observed many times. The chain is built from TRBV12-5 and TRBJ1-4, with 9 bases fitting TRBD1. After removal of 0 bases from V and 8 bases from J, the junction contained 7 bases not matched to a gene. CDR1 LGHNT and CDR2 FRNRAP come from the germline V gene. The CDR3 runs to 16 residues. The CDR3 DNA sequence: TGTGCTAGTGGTTTGGTACTCGGGACAGGGTCGGAAAAACTGTTTTTT. This gives the protein CASGLVLGTGSEKLFF.

Concerning this clonotype itself: A read error may produce the germline difference seen at one junction end. The V and J genes are TRBV5-1 and TRBJ2-3, with a tentative D call TRBD1 (5 bases). CDR1 and CDR2 (germline): SGHRS, YFSETQ. CDR3 length: 14 residues. The CDR3 nucleotides read TGCGCCAGCAGCTTGCGCCGGAGCACAGGTACGCAGTATTTT. Translation gives CASSLRRSTGTQYF.

The chain is built from TRBV19 and TRBJ2-7; D unclear. Deletions cut 5 bases from V and 5 bases from J, with 13 bases between. There are 13 residues in the CDR3. Germline-derived CDR1 and CDR2 are LNHDA and SQIVND (reference sequence). CDR3 in DNA: TGTGCCAGTAGTTTCCGGCTAGACGACGAGCAGTACTTC. It yields the protein CASSFRLDDEQYF.

Details on this clonotype: A clone one base away is much larger, so this may be a read error. The chain links TRBV29-1 to TRBJ2-4, with a weak D call TRBD2 (5 bases). CDR1 and CDR2 (germline): SQVTM, ANQGSEA. This CDR3 contains 14 residues. The CDR3 here is CSVRQQLAKNIQHF. For the CDR3, the DNA is TGCAGCGTCAGACAACAGCTAGCCAAAAACATTCAGCACTTC. Variable domain in full (rest from reference TRBV29-1 and TRBJ2-4): SAVISQKPSRDICQRGTSLTIQCQVDSQVTMMFWYRQQPGQSLTLIATANQGSEATYESGFVIDKFPISRPNLTFSTLTVSNMSPEDSSIYLCSVRQQLAKNIQHFGAGTRLSVL.

This clonotype was picked up a small number of times. The CDR3 coding sequence is TGTGCCAGCAGCCTGGGGGAGACAGATACGCAGTATTTT. This encodes CASSLGETDTQYF. The chain links TRBV7-9 to TRBJ2-3; D might be TRBD1 or TRBD2, each matching 5 bases. Germline V gene sequence: CDR1 SEHNR, CDR2 FQNEAQ (reference sequence). This CDR3 spans 13 amino acids. Trimming took off 5 bases at V and 3 bases at J, with 9 bases between the two ends.

Ten or more counts support this clonotype. This chain uses TRBV12-3 or TRBV12-4 with TRBJ2-2, with unresolved D. The CDR3 loop spans 18 amino acids. Deletions cut 6 bases from V and 0 bases from J, with 20 bases between. CDR3 DNA sequence: TGTGCCAGCAGACACAATTTTTTGGCTCCCACGAACACCGGGGAGCTGTTTTTT. Amino acid sequence: CASRHNFLAPTNTGELFF.

Many counts were recorded for this clonotype. The gene calls are TRBV29-1 and TRBJ2-1; the match to TRBD1 covers 9 bases. V shed 6 bases, J shed 6 bases, and the junction held 12 bases outside the gene matches. Germline V gene sequence: CDR1 SQVTM, CDR2 ANQGSEA. The CDR3 is 15 residues long. CDR3 sequence: CSVARRDRDGNEQFF. DNA of the CDR3: TGCAGCGTGGCCCGGCGGGACAGGGATGGCAATGAGCAGTTCTTC.

The table lists this clonotype with a few counts. This chain connects TRBV12-3 or TRBV12-4 to TRBJ2-1; D is perhaps TRBD1 or TRBD2 (5 bases each). This CDR3 has 13 amino acids. The V gene lost 4 bases and the J gene lost 12 bases, with 16 bases spanning the gap. The CDR3 loop reads CASSSRGVRGQFF. As DNA, the CDR3 is TGTGCCAGCAGTTCCCGAGGTGTGAGGGGGCAGTTCTTC.

Many counts were recorded for this clonotype. This chain uses TRBV5-5 with TRBJ2-3; D is undetermined. Trimming removed 4 bases at V and 0 bases at J, with 12 bases between. This CDR3 spans 15 amino acids. In germline, CDR1 is SGHKS, CDR2 YYEKEE (reference sequence). The CDR3 loop reads CASSLGAVSTDTQYF. The DNA for the CDR3 is TGTGCCAGCAGCCTCGGCGCGGTTAGCACAGATACGCAGTATTTT.